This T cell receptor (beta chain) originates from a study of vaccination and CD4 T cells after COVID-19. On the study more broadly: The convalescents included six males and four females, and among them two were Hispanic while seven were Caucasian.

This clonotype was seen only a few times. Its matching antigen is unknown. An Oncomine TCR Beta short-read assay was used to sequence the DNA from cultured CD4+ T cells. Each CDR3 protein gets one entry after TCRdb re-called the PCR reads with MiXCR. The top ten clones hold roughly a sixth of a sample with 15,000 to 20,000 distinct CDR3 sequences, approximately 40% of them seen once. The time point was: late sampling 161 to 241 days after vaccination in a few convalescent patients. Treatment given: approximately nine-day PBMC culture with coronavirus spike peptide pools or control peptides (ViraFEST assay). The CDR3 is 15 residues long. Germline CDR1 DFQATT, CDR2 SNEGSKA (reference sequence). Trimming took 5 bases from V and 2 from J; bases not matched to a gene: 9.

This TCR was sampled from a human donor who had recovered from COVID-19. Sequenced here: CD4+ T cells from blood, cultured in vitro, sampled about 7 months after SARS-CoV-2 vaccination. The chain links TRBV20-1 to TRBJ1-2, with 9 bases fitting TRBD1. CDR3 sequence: CSAPLGGQGNYGYTF. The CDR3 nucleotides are TGCAGTGCTCCCCTAGGGGGACAGGGAAACTATGGCTACACCTTC.